One sample yielded the 20 T cell receptor beta chains listed below, sequenced in a study of T cell responses to AZD1222 COVID-19 vaccine. Some clones are missing from TCRdb's copy, which holds only in-frame ones; the method was immunoSEQ multiplex PCR. The sample records approximately 140,000 clones, roughly 92% being singletons. This material consisted of peripheral blood, taken 28 days after the second AZD1222 dose. All receptors come from an adult who received the AZD1222 COVID-19 vaccine.

The rearrangement links TRBV7-3 to TRBJ1-6, with TRBD1 matching over 7 bases. V lost 9 bases to trimming and J lost 4 bases; unmatched junction nucleotides: 6. The germline gives CDR1 SGHTA, CDR2 FQGTGA. CDR3 length: 14 amino acids. CDR3 bases: TGTGCCAGTTACAGGGGTTTGTATAATTCACCCCTCCACTTT. Encoded protein: CASYRGLYNSPLHF.

With respect to this clone: The conserved closing phenylalanine or tryptophan is absent in this CDR3, likely reflecting a read error. It is unclear where the CDR3 begins or ends on the DNA, so no DNA is shown, and the CDR3 is as TCRdb lists it. The gene calls are TRBV10-1 and TRBJ1-2. Looked up from germline, CDR1 is WNHNN and CDR2 is SYGVQD (reference sequence). The CDR3 has 12 residues if both end residues are counted. The CDR3 here is CASSESKEGGLD.

This clone was recorded once. The CDR3 sequence: CASSLVGQGRETQYF. DNA for the CDR3: TGTGCCAGCAGCTTAGTGGGCCAGGGTCGGGAGACCCAGTACTTC. The chain uses TRBV13 and TRBJ2-5, with TRBD1 as a possible D gene (5 bases). The CDR3 covers 15 residues. CDR1 PRHDT and CDR2 FYEKMQ come from the germline V gene (reference sequence). Trimming cost V 1 base and J 5 bases, with 14 bases left between them. Full variable domain (missing parts from reference TRBV13 and TRBJ2-5): AAGVIQSPRHLIKEKRETATLKCYPIPRHDTVYWYQQGPGQDPQFLISFYEKMQSDKGSIPDRFSAQQFSDYHSELNMSSLELGDSALYFCASSLVGQGRETQYFGPGTRLLVL.

The chain carries TRBV5-1 and TRBJ2-1; no firm D call. This CDR3 has 13 residues. Germline CDR1 SGHRS, CDR2 YFSETQ. The V end was cut by 2 bases, the J end by 9 bases, with 12 bases between. CDR3 bases: TGCGCCAGCAGCTTTCCCGCCCAAGGTGAGCAGTTCTTC. As protein: CASSFPAQGEQFF.

This rearrangement joins TRBV5-1 to TRBJ2-4; possible D gene TRBD1, 7 bases. This CDR3 contains 15 residues. Germline lookup yields CDR1 SGHRS and CDR2 YFSETQ. The V end was cut by 1 base, the J end by 3 bases, with 11 bases between. The CDR3 spells CASSLLQGGKNIQYF. As DNA, the CDR3 is TGCGCCAGCAGCTTGCTCCAGGGGGGCAAAAACATTCAGTACTTC.

V gene TRBV15 combines with J gene TRBJ2-2; the D gene is possibly TRBD2 (5 bases). CDR3 length: 14 residues. CDR1 is LNHNV, CDR2 YYDKDF, per germline (reference sequence). The ends were cut back, 0 bases at V and 5 bases at J, with 7 bases in the middle. The CDR3 nucleotides are TGTGCCACCAGCAGAGAGCGAGGGACCGGGGAGCTGTTTTTT. This sequence encodes CATSRERGTGELFF.

V and J are TRBV19 and TRBJ1-1, with a tentative D call TRBD1 (5 bases). Germline values: CDR1 LNHDA, CDR2 SQIVND (reference sequence). The germline V and J ends were trimmed by 3 bases and 1 base, with 9 bases remaining between them. This CDR3 region has 14 residues. In DNA form, the CDR3 reads TGTGCCAGTAGTATGTATGGACAGAACACTGAAGCTTTCTTT. This codes for CASSMYGQNTEAFF.

A single count supports this clone. The chain carries TRBV6-5 and TRBJ2-5, with 8 bases that match TRBD2. CDR1 and CDR2 from the germline V gene are MNHEY and SVGAGI. V shed 6 bases and J 1 base; nucleotides not matched to a gene: 4. The length of the CDR3 is 14 residues. The CDR3 DNA reads as TGTGCCAGCAGGGAGCGGGGGACCCAAGAGACCCAGTACTTC. Amino acids: CASRERGTQETQYF.

This clone was recorded only once. For the CDR3, the DNA is TGTGCCAGCAGTTCCCGTCCGACAGAGGAAGCTTTCTTT. Translation gives CASSSRPTEEAFF. The chain is built from TRBV6-6 and TRBJ1-1; D perhaps matches TRBD1 (5 bases). The length of the CDR3 is 13 residues. V lost 4 bases to trimming and J lost 8 bases, with 14 bases between them. CDR1 and CDR2 (germline): MNHNY, SVGAGI (reference sequence).

V is TRBV9 and J is TRBJ1-4; D might be TRBD1 (5 bases). The CDR3 contains 16 residues. Germline CDR1 and CDR2: SGDLS and YYNGEE. The ends were cut back, 4 bases at V and 0 bases at J, with 13 bases in the middle. The DNA of the CDR3 is TGTGCCAGCAGCTCGGGGGGACCGACAACTAATGAAAAACTGTTTTTT. Its translation: CASSSGGPTTNEKLFF.

This clone occurred a few times. This chain uses TRBV19 with TRBJ1-5; TRBD1 matches at 8 bases. V shed 9 bases, J shed 9 bases, and the junction held 16 bases outside the gene matches. The CDR3 contains 15 residues. Per the germline V gene, CDR1 is LNHDA and CDR2 is SQIVND (reference sequence). CDR3 nucleotide sequence: TGTGCCAGCCTTATTGGTGGTGGGACAGGTCGGCCCCAGCATTTT. It is translated as CASLIGGGTGRPQHF.

V usage is TRBV7-3 and J usage is TRBJ2-6; the D is unclear. Per germline, CDR1 SGHTA and CDR2 FQGTGA. Trimming took 1 base from V and 2 from J, leaving 6 bases between them. The CDR3 covers 15 residues. CDR3 bases: TGTGCCAGCAGCTTAAACGGGCCTGGGGCCAACGTCCTGACTTTC. It codes for CASSLNGPGANVLTF.

V is TRBV7-2 and J is TRBJ1-3; D remains ambiguous. CDR1 and CDR2 from the germline V gene are SGHTA and FQGNSA. Trimming cost V 5 bases and J 0 bases, with 5 bases left between them. This CDR3 is 13 amino acids long. This CDR3 reads CASSPYSGNTIYF. The CDR3 DNA sequence: TGTGCCAGCAGCCCGTACTCTGGAAACACCATATATTTT.

The chain combines TRBV9 with TRBJ1-1; TRBD1 might be the D (5 bases). This CDR3 is 13 amino acids long. The V end lost 3 bases, the J end lost 4 bases, and 10 bases lay between the germline ends. Germline CDR1 and CDR2: SGDLS and YYNGEE. This CDR3 is CASSEGEGTEAFF. CDR3 bases: TGTGCCAGCAGCGAAGGGGAAGGCACTGAAGCTTTCTTT.

This chain joins TRBV11-1 and TRBJ1-4; D unresolved. CDR3 length equals 15 residues. Germline V gives CDR1 SGHAT, CDR2 FQDESV (reference sequence). With 5 bases removed from V and 4 bases from J, the gap between germline ends came to 14 bases. CDR3: CASSRRFAINEKLFF. The CDR3 DNA reads TGTGCCAGCAGCCGCAGGTTCGCCATTAATGAAAAACTGTTTTTT.

CDR3 DNA sequence: TGTGCCAGCCGGACCGGGACATGGCAGTACTTC. Encoded protein: CASRTGTWQYF. V usage is TRBV6-5 and J usage is TRBJ2-7; perhaps TRBD1 as D (6 bases). The CDR3 is made up of 11 amino acids. With 8 bases removed from V and 9 bases from J, the gap between germline ends came to 14 bases. Germline V gives CDR1 MNHEY, CDR2 SVGAGI.

This clone was counted a single time. The chain recombines TRBV28 with TRBJ2-7, with TRBD2 matching over 7 bases. The germline V gene has CDR1 MDHEN and CDR2 SYDVKM. This CDR3 is 15 amino acids long. V trimming: 6 bases; J trimming: 2 bases; junction bases outside the gene matches: 10. The CDR3 DNA reads TGTGCCAGCAGCCCCCTCGGCGGGGGACCCTACGAGCAGTACTTC. Residues: CASSPLGGGPYEQYF.

The chain recombines TRBV7-3 with TRBJ2-3, with 8 bases matching TRBD1. This CDR3 has 14 amino acids. Germline loops: CDR1 SGHTA, CDR2 FQGTGA. J was trimmed by 6 bases and V by 5 bases; bases with no gene match: 7. The CDR3 bases are TGTGCCAGCAGCCCGGACAGGGCCGATGATACGCAGTATTTT. Its translation: CASSPDRADDTQYF.

The chain recombines TRBV2 with TRBJ2-5, with 8 bases fitting TRBD2. Trimming at V came to 7 bases and at J to 5 bases, leaving 9 bases not matched to a gene. Germline CDR1 is SNHLY and CDR2 is FYNNEI. The CDR3 runs to 14 residues. The CDR3: CASILLSGSETQYF. The DNA for the CDR3 is TGTGCCAGCATTTTGTTAAGCGGGAGCGAGACCCAGTACTTC.

The rearrangement uses TRBV28 and TRBJ2-7; possibly TRBD1 for D (6 bases). The V gene's germline CDR1 is MDHEN and CDR2 SYDVKM. The CDR3 is made up of 13 amino acids. V lost 5 bases to trimming and J lost 0 bases, with 8 bases between them. The DNA for the CDR3 is TGTGCCAGCAGTGGGACATTCTCCTACGAGCAGTACTTC. Translated: CASSGTFSYEQYF.